This is a list of T cell receptor beta chains from one sample in a study. TCRdb reanalysed the 5' RACE reads using MiXCR and keeps one entry per CDR3 protein. The data contain about 57,000 distinct CDR3 sequences, 26% of them singletons. The specimen sequenced was tumor-infiltrating Tregs sorted from the breast tumor. All receptors come from a female donor with breast cancer. Each CDR3 is given with its conserved first and last residue. The D gene is left open where the match is weak. For some rows the clone size is stated as once, few or many, or as a class when expanded; others skip it.

V: TRBV5-1
D: -
size: few
J: TRBJ2-2
CDR3: CASSFSDWNTGELFF
DNA: TGCGCCAGCAGCTTTAGTGACTGGAACACCGGGGAGCTGTTTTTT

V: TRBV4-1
D: TRBD2
size: -
J: TRBJ2-3
CDR3: CASSHPEGGAQYF
DNA: TGCGCCAGCAGCCATCCGGAGGGAGGGGCGCAGTATTTT

V: TRBV7-8
D: -
size: -
J: TRBJ1-1
CDR3: CASSSEQTRNTEAFF
DNA: TGTGCCAGCAGCTCCGAACAGACAAGGAACACTGAAGCTTTCTTT

V: TRBV12-3/TRBV12-4
D: -
size: medium-sized
J: TRBJ1-1
CDR3: CASSLDAGGGDTEAFF
DNA: TGTGCCAGCAGTCTGGACGCGGGGGGTGGTGACACTGAAGCTTTCTTT

V: TRBV7-3
D: TRBD1
size: few
J: TRBJ1-1
CDR3: CASSSSGGADTEAFF
DNA: TGTGCCAGCAGCTCATCAGGGGGCGCGGACACTGAAGCTTTCTTT

V: TRBV9
D: -
size: few
J: TRBJ1-2
CDR3: CASSTTGGFGYTF
DNA: TGTGCCAGCAGCACCACCGGGGGATTCGGCTACACCTTC

V: TRBV4-2
D: TRBD1
size: -
J: TRBJ1-1
CDR3: CASSHRDRGQDTEAFF
DNA: TGTGCCAGCAGCCACCGGGACAGGGGGCAGGACACTGAAGCTTTCTTT

V: TRBV4-3
D: TRBD1
size: many
J: TRBJ1-5
CDR3: CASSRGRGFQPQHF
DNA: TGCGCCAGCAGCCGGGGCAGGGGGTTTCAGCCCCAGCATTTT

V: TRBV7-9
D: TRBD1
size: few
J: TRBJ1-2
CDR3: CASSEGTGKMGGYTF
DNA: TGTGCCAGCAGCGAGGGGACAGGGAAGATGGGTGGCTACACCTTC

V: TRBV7-2
D: -
size: many
J: TRBJ2-5
CDR3: CASSPFGQTQYF
DNA: TGTGCCAGCAGCCCCTTCGGGCAGACCCAGTACTTC

V: TRBV4-2
D: -
size: few
J: TRBJ2-3
CDR3: CASSQTVDTQYF
DNA: TGTGCCAGCAGCCAAACGGTAGATACGCAGTATTTT

V: TRBV6-5
D: TRBD1
size: many
J: TRBJ2-7
CDR3: CASSLGQGAREQYF
DNA: TGTGCCAGCAGTTTAGGACAGGGGGCGCGAGAGCAGTACTTC

V: TRBV13
D: -
size: few
J: TRBJ2-3
CDR3: CASSPPQRSTDTQYF
DNA: TGTGCCAGCAGCCCCCCTCAGCGGAGCACAGATACGCAGTATTTT

V: TRBV25-1
D: TRBD1
size: -
J: TRBJ2-2
CDR3: CASRTGLNTGELFF
DNA: TGTGCCAGCAGGACAGGGCTAAACACCGGGGAGCTGTTTTTT

V: TRBV10-2
D: -
size: -
J: TRBJ1-4
CDR3: CASRGTNEKLFF
DNA: TGCGCCAGCCGGGGAACTAATGAAAAACTGTTTTTT

V: TRBV20-1
D: -
size: -
J: TRBJ2-3
CDR3: CSAKRTDTQYF
DNA: TGCAGTGCTAAGAGAACAGATACGCAGTATTTT

V: TRBV10-3
D: -
size: few
J: TRBJ2-7
CDR3: CAISESGATTDEQYF
DNA: TGTGCCATCAGTGAGTCAGGGGCGACCACGGACGAGCAGTACTTC

V: TRBV28
D: TRBD1
size: many
J: TRBJ1-5
CDR3: CASTTGGLSNQPQHF
DNA: TGTGCCAGCACTACAGGGGGCTTGAGCAATCAGCCCCAGCATTTT

V: TRBV12-3/TRBV12-4
D: -
size: -
J: TRBJ2-7
CDR3: CASSTRGSYEQYF
DNA: TGTGCCAGCAGTACCAGGGGATCCTACGAGCAGTACTTC

V: TRBV30
D: TRBD1
size: -
J: TRBJ2-1
CDR3: CACAGTGVDEQFF
DNA: TGTGCCTGCGCCGGGACAGGGGTCGATGAGCAGTTCTTC

V: TRBV29-1
D: TRBD2
size: few
J: TRBJ2-3
CDR3: CSVEGAERGGLSDTQYF
DNA: TGCAGCGTTGAAGGGGCGGAGCGGGGGGGCCTCTCAGATACGCAGTATTTT

V: TRBV6-2/TRBV6-3
D: -
size: few
J: TRBJ2-3
CDR3: CASKVAGTGTDTQYF
DNA: TGTGCCAGCAAAGTTGCGGGAACGGGCACAGATACGCAGTATTTT

V: TRBV5-1
D: -
size: -
J: TRBJ2-3
CDR3: CASSPAGRNAGVSTDTQYF
DNA: TGCGCCAGCAGCCCTGCAGGGAGAAATGCCGGGGTATCAACAGATACGCAGTATTTT

V: TRBV7-3
D: -
size: many
J: TRBJ1-1
CDR3: CASSFYRNTEAFF
DNA: TGTGCCAGCAGCTTTTACAGGAACACTGAAGCTTTCTTT

V: TRBV4-3
D: -
size: many
J: TRBJ1-4
CDR3: CASSQLKDATNEKLFF
DNA: TGCGCCAGCAGCCAATTAAAAGATGCAACTAATGAAAAACTGTTTTTT